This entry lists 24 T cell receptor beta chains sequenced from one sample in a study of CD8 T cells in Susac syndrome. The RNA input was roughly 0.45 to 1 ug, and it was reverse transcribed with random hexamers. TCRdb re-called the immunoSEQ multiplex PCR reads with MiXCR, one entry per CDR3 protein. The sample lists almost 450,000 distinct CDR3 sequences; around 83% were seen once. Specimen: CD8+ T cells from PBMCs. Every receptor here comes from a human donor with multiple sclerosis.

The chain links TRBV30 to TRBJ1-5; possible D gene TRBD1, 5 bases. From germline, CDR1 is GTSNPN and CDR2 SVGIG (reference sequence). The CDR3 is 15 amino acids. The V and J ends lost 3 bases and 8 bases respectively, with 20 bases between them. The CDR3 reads CAWSATGTAKEPQHF. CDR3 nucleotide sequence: TGTGCCTGGAGCGCCACCGGGACGGCGAAAGAGCCCCAGCATTTT.

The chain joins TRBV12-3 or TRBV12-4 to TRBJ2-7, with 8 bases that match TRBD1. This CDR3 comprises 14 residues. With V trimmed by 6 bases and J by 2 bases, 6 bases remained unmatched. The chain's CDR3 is CASRTGEIAYEQYF. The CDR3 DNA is TGTGCCAGCAGGACAGGGGAAATAGCCTACGAGCAGTACTTC.

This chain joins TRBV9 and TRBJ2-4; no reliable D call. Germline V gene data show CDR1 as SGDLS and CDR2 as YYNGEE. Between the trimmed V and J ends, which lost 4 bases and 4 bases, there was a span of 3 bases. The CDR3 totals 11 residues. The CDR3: CASSPKNIQYF. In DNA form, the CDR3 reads TGTGCCAGCAGCCCAAAAAACATTCAGTACTTC.

CDR3 DNA sequence: TGTGCCAGCAGTGAATCGTTAGTCGAGCAGTACTTC. Its protein is CASSESLVEQYF. The chain carries TRBV6-5 and TRBJ2-7; unclear D gene. With 5 bases removed from V and 6 bases from J, the gap between germline ends came to 11 bases. CDR1 is MNHEY and CDR2 is SVGAGI in the germline V gene. This CDR3 is built from 12 residues.

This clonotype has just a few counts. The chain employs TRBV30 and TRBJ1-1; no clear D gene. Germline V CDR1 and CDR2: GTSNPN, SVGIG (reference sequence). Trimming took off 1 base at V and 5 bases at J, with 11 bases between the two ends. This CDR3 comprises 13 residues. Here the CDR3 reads CAWSDFRRTEAFF. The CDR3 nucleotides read TGTGCCTGGAGTGATTTTAGGAGGACTGAAGCTTTCTTT.

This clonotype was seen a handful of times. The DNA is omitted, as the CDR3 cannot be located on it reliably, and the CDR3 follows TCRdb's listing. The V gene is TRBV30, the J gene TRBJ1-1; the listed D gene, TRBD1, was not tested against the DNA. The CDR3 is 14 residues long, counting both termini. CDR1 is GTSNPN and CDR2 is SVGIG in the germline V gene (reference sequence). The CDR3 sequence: CAWSWGGGIVSPFF.

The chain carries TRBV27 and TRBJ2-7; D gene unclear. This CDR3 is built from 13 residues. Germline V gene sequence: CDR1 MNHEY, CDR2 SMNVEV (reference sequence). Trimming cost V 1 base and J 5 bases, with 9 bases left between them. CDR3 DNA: TGTGCCAGCAGTTTATTGGGGTCCGACGAGCAGTACTTC. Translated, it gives CASSLLGSDEQYF.

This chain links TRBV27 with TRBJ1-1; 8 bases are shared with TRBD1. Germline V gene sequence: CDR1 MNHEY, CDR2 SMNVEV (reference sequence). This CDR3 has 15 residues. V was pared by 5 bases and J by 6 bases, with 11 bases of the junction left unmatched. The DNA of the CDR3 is TGTGCCAGCAGTATTTCCCAGGGGGCGGGGGCTGAAGCTTTCTTT. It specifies CASSISQGAGAEAFF.

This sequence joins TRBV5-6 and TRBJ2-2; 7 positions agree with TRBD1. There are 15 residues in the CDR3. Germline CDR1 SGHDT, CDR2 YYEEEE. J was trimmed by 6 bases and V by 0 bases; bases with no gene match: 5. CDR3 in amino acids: CASSLDRGEAGELFF. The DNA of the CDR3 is TGTGCCAGCAGCTTGGACAGGGGAGAGGCCGGGGAGCTGTTTTTT.

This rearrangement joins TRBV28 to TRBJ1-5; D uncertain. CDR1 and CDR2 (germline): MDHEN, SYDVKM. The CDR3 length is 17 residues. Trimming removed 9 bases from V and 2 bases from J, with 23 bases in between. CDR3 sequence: CASRKSPARDGNQPQHF. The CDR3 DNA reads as TGTGCCAGTCGAAAATCCCCTGCTAGGGATGGCAATCAGCCCCAGCATTTT.

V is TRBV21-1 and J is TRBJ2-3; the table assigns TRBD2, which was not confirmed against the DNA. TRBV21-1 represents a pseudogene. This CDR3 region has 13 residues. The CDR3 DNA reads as TGTGCCGGCCAAGGACTAGCGGGGGGCGCGCAGTATTTT. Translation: CAGQGLAGGAQYF.

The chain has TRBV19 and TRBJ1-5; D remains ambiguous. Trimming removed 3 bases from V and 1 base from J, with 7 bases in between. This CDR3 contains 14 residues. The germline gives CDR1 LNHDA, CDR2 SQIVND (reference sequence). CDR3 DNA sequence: TGTGCCAGTAGTATGGACGGAAGCAATCAGCCCCAGCATTTT. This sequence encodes CASSMDGSNQPQHF. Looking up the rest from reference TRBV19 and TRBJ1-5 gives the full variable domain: DGGITQSPKYLFRKEGQNVTLSCEQNLNHDAMYWYRQDPGQGLRLIYYSQIVNDFQKGDIAEGYSVSREKKESFPLTVTSAQKNPTAFYLCASSMDGSNQPQHFGDGTRLSIL.

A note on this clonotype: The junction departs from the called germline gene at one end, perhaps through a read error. This CDR3 is CASDIGAGGDYNGQFF. The CDR3 coding sequence is TGTGCCAGTGATATCGGGGCGGGAGGGGACTACAATGGGCAGTTCTTC. This chain connects TRBV19 to TRBJ2-1, with 9 bases aligning to TRBD2. Germline-derived CDR1 and CDR2 are LNHDA and SQIVND (reference sequence). This CDR3 contains 16 residues. Filled out from reference TRBV19 and TRBJ2-1, the complete variable domain reads DGGITQSPKYLFRKEGQNVTLSCEQNLNHDAMYWYRQDPGQGLRLIYYSQIVNDFQKGDIAEGYSVSREKKESFPLTVTSAQKNPTAFYLCASDIGAGGDYNGQFFGPGTRLTVL.

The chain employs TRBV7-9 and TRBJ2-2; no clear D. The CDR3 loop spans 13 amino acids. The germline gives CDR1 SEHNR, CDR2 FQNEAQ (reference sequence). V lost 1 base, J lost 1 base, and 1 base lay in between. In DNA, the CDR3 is TGTGCCAGCAGCTTAGAGAACACCGGGGAGCTGTTTTTT. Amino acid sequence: CASSLENTGELFF.

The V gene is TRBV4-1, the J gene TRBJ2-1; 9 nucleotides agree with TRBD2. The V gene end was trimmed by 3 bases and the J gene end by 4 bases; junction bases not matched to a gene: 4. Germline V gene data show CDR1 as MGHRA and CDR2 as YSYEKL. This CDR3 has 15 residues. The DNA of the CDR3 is TGCGCCAGCAGCCATAGACTAGCGGAATACAATGAGCAGTTCTTC. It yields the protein CASSHRLAEYNEQFF.

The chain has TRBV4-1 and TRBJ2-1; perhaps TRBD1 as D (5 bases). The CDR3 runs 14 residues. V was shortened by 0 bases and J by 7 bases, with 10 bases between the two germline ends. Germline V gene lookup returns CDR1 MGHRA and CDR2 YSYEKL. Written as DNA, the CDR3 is TGCGCCAGCAGCCAAGAGAGGCAGGGTAATGAGCAGTTCTTC. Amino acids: CASSQERQGNEQFF.

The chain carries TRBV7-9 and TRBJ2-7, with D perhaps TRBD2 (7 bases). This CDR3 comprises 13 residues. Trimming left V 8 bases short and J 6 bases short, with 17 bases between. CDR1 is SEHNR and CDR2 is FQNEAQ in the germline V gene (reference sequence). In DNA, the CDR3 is TGTGCCAGCGATAAGGGGGAGGGCCCCGAGCAGTACTTC. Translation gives CASDKGEGPEQYF.

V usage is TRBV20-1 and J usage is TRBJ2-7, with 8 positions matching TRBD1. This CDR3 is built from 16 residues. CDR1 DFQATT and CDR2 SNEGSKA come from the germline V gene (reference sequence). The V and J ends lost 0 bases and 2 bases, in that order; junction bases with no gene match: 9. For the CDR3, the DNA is TGCAGTGCTAGAGATTTTGGCAGGACAGGGACCTACGAGCAGTACTTC. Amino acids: CSARDFGRTGTYEQYF.

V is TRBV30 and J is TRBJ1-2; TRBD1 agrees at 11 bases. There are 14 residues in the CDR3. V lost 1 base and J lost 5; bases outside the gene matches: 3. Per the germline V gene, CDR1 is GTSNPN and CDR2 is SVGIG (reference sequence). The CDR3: CAWSEGTGGYGYTF. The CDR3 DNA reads TGTGCCTGGAGTGAGGGGACAGGGGGATATGGCTACACCTTC.

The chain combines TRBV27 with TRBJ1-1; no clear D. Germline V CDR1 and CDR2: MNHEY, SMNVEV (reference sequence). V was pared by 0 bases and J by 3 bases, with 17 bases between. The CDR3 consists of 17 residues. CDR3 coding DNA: TGTGCCAGCAGTTTATCGCCAGGAACCTTGATTGACACTGAAGCTTTCTTT. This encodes CASSLSPGTLIDTEAFF.

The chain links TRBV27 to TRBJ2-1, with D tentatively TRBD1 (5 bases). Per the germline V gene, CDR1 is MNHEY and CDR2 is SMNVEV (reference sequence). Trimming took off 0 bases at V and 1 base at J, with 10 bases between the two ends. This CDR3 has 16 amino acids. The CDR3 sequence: CASSLSGANSYNEQFF. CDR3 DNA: TGTGCCAGCAGTTTATCAGGGGCTAATTCCTACAATGAGCAGTTCTTC.

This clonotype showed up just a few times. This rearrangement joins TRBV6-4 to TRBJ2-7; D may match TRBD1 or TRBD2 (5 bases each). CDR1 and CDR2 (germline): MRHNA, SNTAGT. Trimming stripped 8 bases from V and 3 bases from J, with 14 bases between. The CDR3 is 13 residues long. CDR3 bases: TGTGCCAGCGCGGGCAGGGCGGACTACGAGCAGTACTTC. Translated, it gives CASAGRADYEQYF.

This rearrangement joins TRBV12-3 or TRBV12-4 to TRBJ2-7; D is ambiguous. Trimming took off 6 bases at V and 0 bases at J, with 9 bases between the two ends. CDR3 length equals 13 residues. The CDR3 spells CASSAAYSYEQYF. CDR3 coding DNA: TGTGCCAGCAGCGCCGCCTACTCCTACGAGCAGTACTTC.

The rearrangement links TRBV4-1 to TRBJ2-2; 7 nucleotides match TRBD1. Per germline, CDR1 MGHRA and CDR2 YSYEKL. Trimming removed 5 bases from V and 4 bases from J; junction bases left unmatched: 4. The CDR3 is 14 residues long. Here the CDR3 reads CASSFDRATGELFF. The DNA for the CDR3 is TGCGCCAGCAGCTTTGACAGGGCCACCGGGGAGCTGTTTTTT.